The T cell receptor (beta chain) described here comes from a study of early T cells in non-severe SARS-CoV-2 infection. Background on the study: The authors sequenced bulk RNA from unsorted whole blood, leaving chains unpaired.

Study-level points and caveats: There was a bias toward anti-spike CD8 responses in VDJdb matching, which missed private and CD4 specificities.

Unique molecular identifiers tagged individual cDNA molecules. From the 5' RACE reads, TCRdb called clonotypes with MiXCR, one entry per CDR3 protein. The sample contains tens of thousands of distinct CDR3 sequences, 11% to 15% of which appear only once. Worth noting for this clonotype: Its antigen is still unknown.

The sequence came from an adult who was a healthcare worker with PCR-confirmed SARS-CoV-2 infection or an uninfected control (not recorded which). What was sequenced was whole blood.

Here the CDR3 reads CASSLGLAGDLTDTQYF. The CDR3 nucleotides are TGTGCCAGCAGCCTGGGACTAGCGGGAGACCTCACAGATACGCAGTATTTT. V is TRBV11-2 and J is TRBJ2-3, with 14 bases lining up with TRBD2. J was trimmed by 2 bases and V by 5 bases; bases with no gene match: 6. The CDR3 is 17 amino acids. CDR1 and CDR2 (germline): SGHAT, FQNNGV.